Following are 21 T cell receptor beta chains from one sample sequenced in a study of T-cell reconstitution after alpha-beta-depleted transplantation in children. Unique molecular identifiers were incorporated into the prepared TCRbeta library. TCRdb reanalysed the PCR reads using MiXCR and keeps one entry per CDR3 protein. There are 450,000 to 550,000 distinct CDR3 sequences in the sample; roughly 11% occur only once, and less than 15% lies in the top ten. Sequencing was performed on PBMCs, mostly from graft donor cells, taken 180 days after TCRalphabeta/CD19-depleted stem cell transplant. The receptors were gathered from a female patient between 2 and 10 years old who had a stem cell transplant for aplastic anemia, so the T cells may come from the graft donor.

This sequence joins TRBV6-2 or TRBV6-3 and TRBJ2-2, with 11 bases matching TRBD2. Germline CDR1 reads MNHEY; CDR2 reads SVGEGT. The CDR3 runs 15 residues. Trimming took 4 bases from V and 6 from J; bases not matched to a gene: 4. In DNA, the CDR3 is TGTGCCAGCAGTTTAGCGGGAGGGGAAGCCGGGGAGCTGTTTTTT. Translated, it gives CASSLAGGEAGELFF.

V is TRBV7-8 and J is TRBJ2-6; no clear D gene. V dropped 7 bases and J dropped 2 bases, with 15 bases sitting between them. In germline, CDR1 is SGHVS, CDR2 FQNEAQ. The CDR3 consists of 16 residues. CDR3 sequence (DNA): TGTGCCAGCAACTCAAAGAGGTTTCCTGGGGCCAACGTCCTGACTTTC. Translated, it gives CASNSKRFPGANVLTF.

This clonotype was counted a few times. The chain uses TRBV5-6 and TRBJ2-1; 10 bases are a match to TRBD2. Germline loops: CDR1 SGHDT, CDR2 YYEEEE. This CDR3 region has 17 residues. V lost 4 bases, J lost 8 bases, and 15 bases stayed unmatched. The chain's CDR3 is CASSPRYLAGDPDEQFF. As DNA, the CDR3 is TGTGCCAGCAGCCCCCGATATCTAGCGGGAGATCCGGATGAGCAGTTCTTC.

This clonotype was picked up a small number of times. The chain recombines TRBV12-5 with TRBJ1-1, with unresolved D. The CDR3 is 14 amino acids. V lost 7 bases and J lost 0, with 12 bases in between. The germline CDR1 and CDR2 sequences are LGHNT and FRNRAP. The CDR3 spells CASAPVGVNTEAFF. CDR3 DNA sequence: TGTGCTAGTGCCCCGGTGGGTGTGAACACTGAAGCTTTCTTT.

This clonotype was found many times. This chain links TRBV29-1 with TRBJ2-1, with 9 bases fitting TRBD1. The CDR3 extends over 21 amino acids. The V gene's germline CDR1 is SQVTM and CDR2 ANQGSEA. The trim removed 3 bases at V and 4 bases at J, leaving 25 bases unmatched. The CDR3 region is CSVDGYRGPSGVPSYYNEQFF. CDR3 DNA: TGCAGCGTTGATGGCTACAGGGGGCCGAGTGGTGTCCCTTCTTATTACAATGAGCAGTTCTTC.

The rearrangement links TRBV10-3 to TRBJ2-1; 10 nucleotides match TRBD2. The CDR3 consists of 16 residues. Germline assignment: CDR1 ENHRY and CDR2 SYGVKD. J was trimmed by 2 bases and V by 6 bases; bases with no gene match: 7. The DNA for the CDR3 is TGTGCCATCAGCTCCCTCAGCGGGAGGGCCTACAATGAGCAGTTCTTC. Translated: CAISSLSGRAYNEQFF.

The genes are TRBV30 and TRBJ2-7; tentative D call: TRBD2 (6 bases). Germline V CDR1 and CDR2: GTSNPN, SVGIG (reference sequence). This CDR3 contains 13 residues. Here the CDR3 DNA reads TGTGCACTAAAACGAGGGACTGCGGGCGAGCACTACGTC. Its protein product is CALKRGTAGEHYV.

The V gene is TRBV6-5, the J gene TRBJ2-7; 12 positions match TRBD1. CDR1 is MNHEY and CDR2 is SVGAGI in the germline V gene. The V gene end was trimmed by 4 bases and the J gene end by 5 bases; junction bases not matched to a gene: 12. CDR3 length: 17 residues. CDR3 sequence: CASSWGGPGTGGNEQYF. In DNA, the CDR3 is TGTGCCAGCAGTTGGGGGGGCCCCGGGACAGGGGGCAACGAGCAGTACTTC.

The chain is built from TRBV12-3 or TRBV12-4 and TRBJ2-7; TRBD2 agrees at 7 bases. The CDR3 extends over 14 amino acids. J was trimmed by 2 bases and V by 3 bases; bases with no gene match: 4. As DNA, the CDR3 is TGTGCCAGCAGTTTGAGGGAGGGAACCTACGAGCAGTACTTC. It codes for CASSLREGTYEQYF.

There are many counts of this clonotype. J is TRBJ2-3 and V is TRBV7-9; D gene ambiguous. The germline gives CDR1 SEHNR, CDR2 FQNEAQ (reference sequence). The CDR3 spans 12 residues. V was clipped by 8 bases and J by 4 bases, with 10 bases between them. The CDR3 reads CASSALADTQYF. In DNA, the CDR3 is TGTGCCAGCTCAGCTCTAGCAGATACGCAGTATTTT.

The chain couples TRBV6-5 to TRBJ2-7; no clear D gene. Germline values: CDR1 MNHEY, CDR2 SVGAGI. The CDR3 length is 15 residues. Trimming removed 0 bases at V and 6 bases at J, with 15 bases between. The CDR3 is CASSYSAGAWAEQYV. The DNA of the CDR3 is TGTGCCAGCAGTTACTCCGCAGGTGCGTGGGCCGAGCAGTACGTC.

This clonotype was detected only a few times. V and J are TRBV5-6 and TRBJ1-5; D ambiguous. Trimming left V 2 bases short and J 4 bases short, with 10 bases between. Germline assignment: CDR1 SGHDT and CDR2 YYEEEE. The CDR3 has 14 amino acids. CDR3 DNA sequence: TGTGCCAGCAGCTTCCCGGGAGTTAATCAGCCCCAGCATTTT. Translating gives CASSFPGVNQPQHF.

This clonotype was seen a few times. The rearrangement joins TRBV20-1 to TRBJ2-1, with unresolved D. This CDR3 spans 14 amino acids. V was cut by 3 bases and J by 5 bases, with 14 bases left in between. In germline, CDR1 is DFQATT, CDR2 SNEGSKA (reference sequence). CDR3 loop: CSASGGRNHNEQFF. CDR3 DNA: TGCAGTGCTAGCGGCGGTAGGAATCACAATGAGCAGTTCTTC.

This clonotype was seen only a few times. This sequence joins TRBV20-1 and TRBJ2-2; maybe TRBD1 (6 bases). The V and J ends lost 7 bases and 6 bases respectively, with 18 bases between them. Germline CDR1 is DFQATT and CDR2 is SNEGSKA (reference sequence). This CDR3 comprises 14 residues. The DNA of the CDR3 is TGCAGTGAGAGGAGGACAGCCACTCCCGGGGAGCTGTTTTTT. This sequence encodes CSERRTATPGELFF.

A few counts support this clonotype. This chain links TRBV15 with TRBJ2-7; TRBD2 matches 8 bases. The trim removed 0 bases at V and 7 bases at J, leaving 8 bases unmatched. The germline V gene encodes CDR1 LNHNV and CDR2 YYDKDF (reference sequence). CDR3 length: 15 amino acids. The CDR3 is CATSRDPGTRVEQYF. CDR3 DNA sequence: TGTGCCACCAGCAGAGATCCCGGGACTAGGGTAGAGCAGTACTTC.

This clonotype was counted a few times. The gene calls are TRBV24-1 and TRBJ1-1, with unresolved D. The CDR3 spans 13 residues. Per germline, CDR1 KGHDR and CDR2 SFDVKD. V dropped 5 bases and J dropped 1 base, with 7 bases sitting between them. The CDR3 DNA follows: TGTGCCACCAGTGGAGGGAAGAACACTGAAGCTTTCTTT. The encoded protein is CATSGGKNTEAFF.

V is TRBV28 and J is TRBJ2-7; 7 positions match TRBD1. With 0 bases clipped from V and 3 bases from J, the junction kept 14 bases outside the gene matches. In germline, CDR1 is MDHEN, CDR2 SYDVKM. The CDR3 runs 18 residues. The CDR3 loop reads CASSLWFKVAGGHYEQYF. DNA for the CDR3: TGTGCCAGCAGTTTATGGTTTAAGGTGGCAGGGGGACACTACGAGCAGTACTTC.

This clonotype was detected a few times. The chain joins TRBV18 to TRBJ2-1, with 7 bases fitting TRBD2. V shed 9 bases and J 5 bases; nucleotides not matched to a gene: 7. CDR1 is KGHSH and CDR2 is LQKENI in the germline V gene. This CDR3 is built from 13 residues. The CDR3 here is CASSTGTNNEQFF. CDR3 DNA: TGTGCCAGTTCGACCGGGACTAACAATGAGCAGTTCTTC.

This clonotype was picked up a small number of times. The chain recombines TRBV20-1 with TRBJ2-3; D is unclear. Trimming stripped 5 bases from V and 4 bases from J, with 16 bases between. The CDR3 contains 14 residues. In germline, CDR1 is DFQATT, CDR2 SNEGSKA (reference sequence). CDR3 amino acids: CSARTTIGPDTQYF. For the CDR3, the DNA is TGCAGTGCTCGGACCACAATAGGACCAGATACGCAGTATTTT.

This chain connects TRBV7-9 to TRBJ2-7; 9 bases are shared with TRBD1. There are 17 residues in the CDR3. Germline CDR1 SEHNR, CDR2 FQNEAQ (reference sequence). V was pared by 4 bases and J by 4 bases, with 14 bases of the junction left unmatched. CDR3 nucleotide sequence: TGTGCCAGCAGCTCCCCGCACCGGACAGGGGAAGTTTACGAGCAGTACTTC. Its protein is CASSSPHRTGEVYEQYF.

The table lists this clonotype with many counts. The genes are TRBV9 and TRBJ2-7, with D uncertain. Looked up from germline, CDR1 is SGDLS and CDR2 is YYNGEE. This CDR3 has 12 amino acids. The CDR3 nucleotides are TGTGCCAGCAGTGTAGAAAACGGGTTGAAGTACGTC. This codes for CASSVENGLKYV.